Presented here are 13 T cell receptor beta chains from one specimen sequenced in a study of T cell repertoires in cytomegalovirus infection. TCRdb used MiXCR to reprocess the reads, holding one entry per CDR3 protein. The table shows about 830,000 distinct CDR3 sequences, with about 31% occurring only once. Which antigens these TCRs recognize remains unknown. Sequences were derived from cultured CD8+ T cells from PBMCs, sampled from culture after CMV antigen stimulation. The receptors originated from a human donor in good health (CMV status not recorded). Some clones in this sample may be carry-over from other donors' samples.

The CDR3 reads CATSDSPPRTRAEDTQYF. In DNA, the CDR3 is TGTGCCACCAGTGACTCCCCACCGCGGACTCGAGCCGAGGATACGCAGTATTTT. The rearrangement joins TRBV24-1 to TRBJ2-3; D is possibly TRBD2 (5 bases). The CDR3 runs 18 residues. V was shortened by 4 bases and J by 6 bases, with 25 bases between the two germline ends. Germline CDR1 is KGHDR and CDR2 is SFDVKD.

The chain employs TRBV20-1 and TRBJ1-4; the match to TRBD1 covers 7 bases. V shed 4 bases, J shed 5 bases, and the junction held 10 bases outside the gene matches. CDR1 and CDR2 from the germline V gene are DFQATT and SNEGSKA (reference sequence). This CDR3 has 15 amino acids. CDR3 residues: CSAKVFGTENEKLFF. The DNA for the CDR3 is TGCAGTGCTAAGGTTTTCGGGACAGAGAATGAAAAACTGTTTTTT.

The gene calls are TRBV7-2 and TRBJ2-7; D might be TRBD2 (6 bases). Trimming left V 1 base short and J 0 bases short, with 10 bases between. The CDR3 covers 15 residues. Germline V lookup: CDR1 SGHTA, CDR2 FQGNSA. The CDR3 is CASSLGAGTSYEQYF. CDR3 sequence (DNA): TGTGCCAGCAGCTTAGGTGCGGGGACCTCCTACGAGCAGTACTTC.

This clonotype was detected only a few times. The chain combines TRBV20-1 with TRBJ2-1; TRBD1 agrees at 9 bases. J was trimmed by 6 bases and V by 0 bases; bases with no gene match: 24. The germline gives CDR1 DFQATT, CDR2 SNEGSKA (reference sequence). This CDR3 has 21 amino acids. CDR3 region: CSARDAGRDRERGRRSNEQFF. CDR3 nucleotide sequence: TGCAGTGCTAGAGATGCCGGCCGGGACAGGGAACGGGGGAGGCGGTCCAATGAGCAGTTCTTC.

The chain has TRBV19 and TRBJ2-3; tentative D call: TRBD2 (7 bases). The ends were cut back, 3 bases at V and 1 base at J, with 11 bases in the middle. The CDR3 runs 15 residues. Germline V gives CDR1 LNHDA, CDR2 SQIVND (reference sequence). For the CDR3, the DNA is TGTGCCAGTAGTATCGGCGGGGGCGGCACAGATACGCAGTATTTT. It yields the protein CASSIGGGGTDTQYF.

This clonotype was detected only a few times. V and J are TRBV4-1 and TRBJ2-2; D remains unclear. In germline, CDR1 is MGHRA, CDR2 YSYEKL. V was shortened by 1 base and J by 6 bases, with 9 bases between the two germline ends. The CDR3 runs 14 residues. CDR3 sequence (DNA): TGCGCCAGCAGCCAAGTCTGGACCGCCGGGGAGCTGTTTTTT. Its translation is CASSQVWTAGELFF.

This clonotype was picked up a small number of times. The chain recombines TRBV5-4 with TRBJ2-1; 8 bases map to TRBD1. V shed 1 base and J 5 bases; nucleotides not matched to a gene: 8. Germline V gene data show CDR1 as SGHNT and CDR2 as YYREEE (reference sequence). The CDR3 has 16 amino acids. CDR3 nucleotide sequence: TGTGCCAGCAGCTTGTTGACAGGGGACGAGAACAATGAGCAGTTCTTC. This gives the protein CASSLLTGDENNEQFF.

Only a few counts were recorded for this clonotype. The J gene is TRBJ2-7, the V gene TRBV7-9; unclear D gene. Looked up from germline, CDR1 is SEHNR and CDR2 is FQNEAQ (reference sequence). V lost 1 base and J 2 bases, leaving 9 bases between the germline ends. The CDR3 spans 14 residues. CDR3 amino acids: CASSLEGLAYEQYV. The CDR3 region has the DNA TGTGCCAGCAGCTTAGAAGGGCTAGCCTACGAGCAGTACGTC.

The V and J genes are TRBV13 and TRBJ2-7, with D perhaps TRBD1 (6 bases). Germline V gene sequence: CDR1 PRHDT, CDR2 FYEKMQ (reference sequence). This CDR3 comprises 18 residues. V lost 4 bases and J 0 bases, leaving 22 bases between the germline ends. The CDR3 sequence is CASSSNPDSRLSSYEQYF. The CDR3 DNA follows: TGTGCCAGCAGCTCTAACCCGGACAGCAGGCTGTCCTCCTACGAGCAGTACTTC.

The gene calls are TRBV7-8 and TRBJ2-1; no reliable D call. The CDR3 loop spans 14 amino acids. V was trimmed by 1 base and J by 6 bases, leaving 10 bases between them. CDR1 is SGHVS and CDR2 is FQNEAQ in the germline V gene. CDR3: CASSLDGPCNEQFF. CDR3 nucleotides: TGTGCCAGCAGCTTAGACGGGCCCTGCAATGAGCAGTTCTTC. The variable domain in full, completed from reference TRBV7-8 and TRBJ2-1, reads GAGVSQSPRYKVAKRGQDVALRCDPISGHVSLFWYQQALGQGPEFLTYFQNEAQLDKSGLPSDRFFAERPEGSVSTLKIQRTQQEDSAVYLCASSLDGPCNEQFFGPGTRLTVL.

The genes are TRBV5-4 and TRBJ2-7; TRBD1 matches at 8 bases. V was pared by 7 bases and J by 5 bases, with 11 bases of the junction left unmatched. CDR3 length equals 14 residues. Per the germline V gene, CDR1 is SGHNT and CDR2 is YYREEE (reference sequence). The CDR3 DNA reads as TGTGCCAGCGGAGGACTCCCACAGGGGGACGAGCAGTACTTC. Translated: CASGGLPQGDEQYF.

Comments on this clonotype: A read error may explain this, as a much larger clone is one base away. V usage is TRBV7-2 and J usage is TRBJ2-7, with TRBD1 matching 7 bases. This CDR3 has 15 amino acids. Germline CDR1 reads SGHTA; CDR2 reads FQGNSA. CDR3 bases: TGTGTCAGCAGACACCGACAGGGTCTGTTCTACGAGCAGTACGTC. Amino acids: CVSRHRQGLFYEQYV.

The chain employs TRBV10-3 and TRBJ1-2, with TRBD1 as a possible D gene (5 bases). Germline CDR1 is ENHRY and CDR2 is SYGVKD. The CDR3 totals 14 residues. The V end was cut by 8 bases, the J end by 1 base, with 14 bases between. The CDR3 loop is CAIGGDSLNYGYTF. CDR3 sequence (DNA): TGTGCCATCGGTGGTGACAGCCTTAACTATGGCTACACCTTC.